These 32 T cell receptor beta chains came from one sample sequenced in a study of identifying expanded T cells in peripheral blood. This table comes from immunoSEQ multiplex PCR, and its TCRdb copy is limited to in-frame clones, with some not included. The sample shows 80,000 to 95,000 clones, roughly 88% of them seen only once. The sequencing sample was made of blood. The receptors were sampled from a person aged 18-70 years in good health.

The chain links TRBV4-1 to TRBJ2-3; 11 bases map to TRBD2. The trim removed 5 bases at V and 4 bases at J, leaving 17 bases unmatched. Germline lookup yields CDR1 MGHRA and CDR2 YSYEKL. The CDR3 has 19 residues. CDR3 loop: CASSRGRGSGRALADTQYF. The CDR3 DNA follows: TGCGCCAGCAGCAGGGGGCGAGGTAGCGGGAGGGCCCTGGCAGATACGCAGTATTTT.

The chain has TRBV10-1 and TRBJ2-2; 7 nucleotides line up with TRBD2. Trimming took 4 bases from V and 5 from J; bases not matched to a gene: 1. CDR3 length: 13 amino acids. Germline loops: CDR1 WNHNN, CDR2 SYGVQD (reference sequence). The CDR3 DNA sequence: TGCGCCAGCAGTGGGGGGGGTACCGGGGAGCTGTTTTTT. Protein sequence: CASSGGGTGELFF.

This clone was counted once. The J gene is TRBJ2-1, the V gene TRBV14; 9 positions match TRBD2. This CDR3 has 19 amino acids. The ends lost 0 bases at V and 3 bases at J; junction bases unmatched: 12. CDR1 and CDR2 (germline): SGHDN, FVKESK. CDR3 coding DNA: TGTGCCAGCAGCCAAGATGGGGTAGCGGGAGACTCGTTCTACAATGAGCAGTTCTTC. Its protein is CASSQDGVAGDSFYNEQFF.

The chain links TRBV10-3 to TRBJ1-5, with D unclear. V gave up 6 bases and J gave up 1 base, with 10 bases separating them. Germline V gives CDR1 ENHRY, CDR2 SYGVKD. This CDR3 region has 14 residues. CDR3 protein: CAISDGPSNQPQHF. The CDR3 DNA reads as TGTGCCATCAGCGACGGACCGAGCAATCAGCCCCAGCATTTT.

The CDR3 DNA reads as TGTGCCAGCAGCGCGGACAGGGAGGCTGAAAAACTGTTTTTT. Protein sequence: CASSADREAEKLFF. V gene TRBV7-3 combines with J gene TRBJ1-4; TRBD1 agrees at 8 bases. The CDR3 contains 14 residues. CDR1 and CDR2 (germline): SGHTA, FQGTGA. The junction had 6 bases not matched to a gene; V was cut back by 5 bases and J by 7 bases.

The CDR3 loop reads CSVDLAGGADSYEQYF. CDR3 DNA sequence: TGCAGCGTTGATCTTGCGGGTGGGGCGGACTCCTACGAGCAGTACTTC. The chain combines TRBV29-1 with TRBJ2-5; D possibly uses TRBD1 or TRBD2 (5 bases each). The DNA end is a closer match to TRBJ2-7, so the J assignment may be wrong. The CDR3 extends over 16 amino acids. CDR1 and CDR2 (germline): SQVTM, ANQGSEA.

The J gene is TRBJ2-3, the V gene TRBV7-2; D is possibly TRBD1 or TRBD2 (5 bases each). V dropped 1 base and J dropped 2 bases, with 10 bases sitting between them. This CDR3 is 15 amino acids long. CDR1 SGHTA and CDR2 FQGNSA come from the germline V gene. The CDR3 bases are TGTGCCAGCAGCTTAGTTGCCGGGACCACAGATACGCAGTATTTT. It specifies CASSLVAGTTDTQYF.

The rearrangement links TRBV5-4 to TRBJ2-7; no clear D gene. The germline V and J ends were trimmed by 4 bases and 6 bases, with 11 bases remaining between them. The CDR3 contains 12 residues. Germline loops: CDR1 SGHNT, CDR2 YYREEE (reference sequence). CDR3 DNA sequence: TGTGCCAGCAGCCAAGAGCCGACCGAGCAGTACTTC. Translated, it gives CASSQEPTEQYF.

The V call is TRBV7-9, the J call TRBJ1-2; TRBD1 agrees at 8 bases. The CDR3 loop spans 15 amino acids. CDR1 is SEHNR and CDR2 is FQNEAQ in the germline V gene (reference sequence). The V and J ends lost 6 bases and 7 bases, in that order; junction bases with no gene match: 13. The CDR3 region is CASRPGGQGAGGYTF. The CDR3 DNA sequence: TGTGCCAGCAGACCCGGAGGGCAGGGGGCCGGTGGCTACACCTTC.

V gene TRBV6-5 combines with J gene TRBJ2-5; D call uncertain. With 2 bases removed from V and 5 bases from J, the gap between germline ends came to 3 bases. The V gene's germline CDR1 is MNHEY and CDR2 SVGAGI. CDR3 length equals 11 residues. CDR3 DNA sequence: TGTGCCAGCAGTTACGGGGAGACCCAGTACTTC. It is translated as CASSYGETQYF.

The chain recombines TRBV9 with TRBJ2-5; unclear D gene. The germline V and J ends were trimmed by 3 bases and 2 bases, with 8 bases remaining between them. The V gene's germline CDR1 is SGDLS and CDR2 YYNGEE. CDR3 length equals 13 residues. CDR3 coding DNA: TGTGCCAGCAGCGCGGGTGGGCAAGAGACCCAGTACTTC. Translating it yields CASSAGGQETQYF.

The chain links TRBV28 to TRBJ1-1, with D uncertain. The CDR3 sequence is 14 residues long. Germline V gene data show CDR1 as MDHEN and CDR2 as SYDVKM. Trimming pared 5 bases from V and 6 bases from J, leaving 16 bases between. The CDR3 region is CASSPGRVAPEAFF. The CDR3 nucleotides read TGTGCCAGCAGTCCCGGACGGGTGGCGCCTGAAGCTTTCTTT. The variable domain in full, completed from reference TRBV28 and TRBJ1-1, reads DVKVTQSSRYLVKRTGEKVFLECVQDMDHENMFWYRQDPGLGLRLIYFSYDVKMKEKGDIPEGYSVSREKKERFSLILESASTNQTSMYLCASSPGRVAPEAFFGQGTRLTVV.

V usage is TRBV18 and J usage is TRBJ1-4, with D perhaps matching TRBD1 (5 bases). The CDR3 length is 14 residues. Germline lookup yields CDR1 KGHSH and CDR2 LQKENI. V lost 3 bases, J lost 4 bases, and 9 bases lay in between. The CDR3 reads CASSPGPFNEKLFF. The CDR3 DNA reads TGTGCCAGCTCACCGGGACCATTTAATGAAAAACTGTTTTTT.

This clone occurred once. The chain recombines TRBV19 with TRBJ1-2, with 7 positions matching TRBD1. This CDR3 has 16 amino acids. Per the germline V gene, CDR1 is LNHDA and CDR2 is SQIVND (reference sequence). J gave up 0 bases and V 3 bases, and 7 bases lay outside the gene matches. For the CDR3, the DNA is TGTGCCAGTAGTATTTATGGTGGGACAGCTAACTATGGCTACACCTTC. This sequence encodes CASSIYGGTANYGYTF.

DNA of the CDR3: TGTGCCAGCAGTGAGACTAGCGGGAGCACAGATGAGCAGTTCTTC. It translates to CASSETSGSTDEQFF. The chain links TRBV6-4 to TRBJ2-1; 12 bases agree with TRBD2. The CDR3 sequence is 15 residues long. The V segment lost 3 bases and the J segment 8 bases; nucleotides outside the gene matches: 5. Germline V gene data show CDR1 as MRHNA and CDR2 as SNTAGT.

The V call is TRBV11-2, the J call TRBJ2-3, with a tentative D call TRBD2 (6 bases). Trimming shortened V by 3 bases and J by 5 bases, and 9 bases separated the two germline ends. The CDR3 is 13 amino acids. Germline V lookup: CDR1 SGHAT, CDR2 FQNNGV. CDR3 residues: CASSFGLLDTQYF. The CDR3 nucleotides are TGTGCCAGCAGCTTTGGACTATTAGATACGCAGTATTTT.

CDR3 DNA sequence: TGTGCCAGCAGCTTGCAAGACAATGAGCAGTTCTTC. Its translation is CASSLQDNEQFF. The V gene is TRBV7-9, the J gene TRBJ2-1; D unclear. The V end was cut by 3 bases, the J end by 5 bases, with 5 bases between. Germline V lookup: CDR1 SEHNR, CDR2 FQNEAQ (reference sequence). This CDR3 region has 12 residues.

The V call is TRBV5-1, the J call TRBJ2-2, with D tentatively TRBD2 (6 bases). CDR3 size: 15 residues. Germline V gene sequence: CDR1 SGHRS, CDR2 YFSETQ. V was cut by 4 bases and J by 4 bases, with 14 bases left in between. The CDR3 bases are TGCGCCAGCAGCCGGGACTCCCTGAGCACCGGGGAGCTGTTTTTT. Translated, it gives CASSRDSLSTGELFF. Complete variable domain (other parts from reference TRBV5-1 and TRBJ2-2): KAGVTQTPRYLIKTRGQQVTLSCSPISGHRSVSWYQQTPGQGLQFLFEYFSETQRNKGNFPGRFSGRQFSNSRSEMNVSTLELGDSALYLCASSRDSLSTGELFFGEGSRLTVL.

The rearrangement links TRBV9 to TRBJ2-7; D is ambiguous. Per the germline V gene, CDR1 is SGDLS and CDR2 is YYNGEE. There are 13 residues in the CDR3. Between the trimmed V and J ends, which lost 1 base and 5 bases, there was a span of 10 bases. As DNA, the CDR3 is TGTGCCAGCAGCGTAACCAGTAACCACGAGCAGTACTTC. Translated: CASSVTSNHEQYF.

In its sample, this clone was seen a few times. The chain is built from TRBV10-3 and TRBJ2-7; 10 bases are a match to TRBD1. V shed 2 bases and J 2 bases; nucleotides not matched to a gene: 3. Germline-derived CDR1 and CDR2 are ENHRY and SYGVKD. There are 15 residues in the CDR3. The CDR3 nucleotides are TGTGCCATCAGTGAGGAAGGGACAGGGGCCTACGAGCAGTACTTC. This codes for CAISEEGTGAYEQYF.

The gene calls are TRBV11-2 and TRBJ2-1; 11 bases fit TRBD2. The CDR3 is 14 residues long. CDR1 is SGHAT, CDR2 FQNNGV, per germline. V was clipped by 8 bases and J by 6 bases; unmatched bases: 6. In DNA, the CDR3 is TGTGCCAGCGAAACTAGCGGGAGTTTCAATGAGCAGTTCTTC. Its protein is CASETSGSFNEQFF.

Turning to this clone: The same CDR3 arises from other DNA sequences in this sample as well. J is TRBJ2-1 and V is TRBV27; D gene uncertain. Per germline, CDR1 MNHEY and CDR2 SMNVEV (reference sequence). This CDR3 has 11 amino acids. Trimming removed 5 bases from V and 6 bases from J, with 5 bases in between. The DNA for the CDR3 is TGTGCCAGCAGTCGCGGCAATGAGCAGTTCTTC. Translated, it gives CASSRGNEQFF.

The V gene is TRBV29-1, the J gene TRBJ2-3, with D possibly matching TRBD2 (6 bases). Looked up from germline, CDR1 is SQVTM and CDR2 is ANQGSEA. V lost 4 bases and J 6 bases, leaving 11 bases between the germline ends. This CDR3 is 12 amino acids long. CDR3 residues: CSVGTSMDTQYF. Written as DNA, the CDR3 is TGCAGCGTTGGCACTAGCATGGATACGCAGTATTTT.

The chain is built from TRBV7-2 and TRBJ2-1; TRBD2 might be the D (6 bases). CDR3 length equals 15 residues. Germline V CDR1 and CDR2: SGHTA, FQGNSA. V gave up 7 bases and J gave up 2 bases, with 15 bases separating them. Here the CDR3 DNA reads TGTGCCAGCACCCAGGCGGGGATCCCCTACAATGAGCAGTTCTTC. Its translation: CASTQAGIPYNEQFF. The variable domain in full, completed from reference TRBV7-2 and TRBJ2-1, reads GAGVSQSPSNKVTEKGKDVELRCDPISGHTALYWYRQSLGQGLEFLIYFQGNSAPDKSGLPSDRFSAERTGGSVSTLTIQRTQQEDSAVYLCASTQAGIPYNEQFFGPGTRLTVL.

V and J are TRBV5-4 and TRBJ2-3; D gene unclear. V lost 4 bases and J 4 bases, leaving 19 bases between the germline ends. The CDR3 consists of 16 residues. Germline V gene data show CDR1 as SGHNT and CDR2 as YYREEE (reference sequence). The CDR3 sequence is CASSPTPATAADTQYF. The CDR3 coding sequence is TGTGCCAGCAGCCCGACGCCTGCTACGGCGGCAGATACGCAGTATTTT.

The chain joins TRBV6-6 to TRBJ2-7, with TRBD2 matching over 9 bases. CDR1 is MNHNY and CDR2 is SVGAGI in the germline V gene (reference sequence). This CDR3 has 15 amino acids. V lost 7 bases and J lost 1; bases outside the gene matches: 8. CDR3: CASKVAGVGSYEQYF. CDR3 sequence (DNA): TGTGCCAGCAAAGTAGCGGGAGTAGGATCCTACGAGCAGTACTTC.

This clone was observed once. The gene calls are TRBV29-1 and TRBJ1-2; 8 nucleotides align to TRBD1. Looked up from germline, CDR1 is SQVTM and CDR2 is ANQGSEA. The CDR3 has 16 residues. J was trimmed by 7 bases and V by 5 bases; bases with no gene match: 18. The CDR3 sequence is CSVYLRGQGEAVGYTF. DNA for the CDR3: TGCAGCGTTTACCTCAGGGGGCAGGGTGAGGCCGTTGGCTACACCTTC.

The chain couples TRBV29-1 to TRBJ2-7; TRBD1 matches at 10 bases. The CDR3 contains 12 residues. The germline V gene has CDR1 SQVTM and CDR2 ANQGSEA. With 4 bases clipped from V and 4 bases from J, the junction kept 1 base outside the gene matches. This CDR3 reads CSVGDRGYEQYF. The CDR3, as DNA: TGCAGCGTTGGGGACAGGGGATACGAGCAGTACTTC.

V and J are TRBV7-6 and TRBJ2-5; the D gene could be TRBD1 or TRBD2 (6 bases each). The V gene lost 4 bases and the J gene lost 5 bases, with 17 bases spanning the gap. This CDR3 contains 15 residues. Germline V lookup: CDR1 SGHVS, CDR2 FNYEAQ. The CDR3 bases are TGTGCCAGCAGCTACAACTCGGGGGCTGGGGAGACCCAGTACTTC. Its translation: CASSYNSGAGETQYF.

This clone was picked up one time. The chain is built from TRBV10-2 and TRBJ2-3; tentatively, D is TRBD1 or TRBD2 (5 bases each). Trimming shortened V by 2 bases and J by 0 bases, and 12 bases separated the two germline ends. CDR3 length equals 16 residues. The germline CDR1 and CDR2 sequences are WSHSY and SAAADI. As DNA, the CDR3 is TGCGCCAGCAGTGAGAGTCATGAGGGGAGCACAGATACGCAGTATTTT. Amino acid sequence: CASSESHEGSTDTQYF.

J is TRBJ2-2 and V is TRBV29-1, with D possibly being TRBD1 or TRBD2 (5 bases each). Germline V CDR1 and CDR2: SQVTM, ANQGSEA. V lost 5 bases and J 3 bases, leaving 13 bases between the germline ends. This CDR3 contains 14 residues. The CDR3 nucleotides are TGCAGCGTTCTAGGTCCGGGGCACACCGGGGAGCTGTTTTTT. Its translation: CSVLGPGHTGELFF.

This sequence joins TRBV5-4 and TRBJ1-1, with no clear D. CDR3 size: 14 residues. From germline, CDR1 is SGHNT and CDR2 YYREEE (reference sequence). Trimming cost V 1 base and J 1 base, with 8 bases left between them. This CDR3 is CASSLLQQNTEAFF. The CDR3 nucleotides are TGTGCCAGCAGCTTGTTACAGCAGAACACTGAAGCTTTCTTT.